Listed below are T cell receptor beta chains from one sample, sequenced in a study of shared clonotypes between healthy human individuals. Assay: immunoSEQ multiplex PCR; the TCRdb copy retains only in-frame clones and omits some. The sample carries approximately 980,000 clones, roughly 72% recorded once. Material for sequencing was memory CD4+ T cells sorted from blood. The receptor set was obtained from a man between 18 and 29 years old in good health. Each CDR3 is given with its conserved first and last residue. A D gene is named only where the DNA matches it firmly. A clone size is listed for some rows: how often the clone was seen (once, few, many), or a class if it is expanded.

V gene: TRBV6-1
CDR3 length: 13
D gene: .
clone size: few
J gene: TRBJ1-1
CDR3 protein: CASTSLGHTEAFF
CDR3 DNA: TGTGCCAGCACCAGCCTCGGGCACACTGAAGCTTTCTTT

V gene: TRBV28
CDR3 length: 14
D gene: .
clone size: few
J gene: TRBJ2-7
CDR3 protein: CASSDPSVVGEQYF
CDR3 DNA: TGTGCCAGCAGCGATCCCAGCGTGGTGGGCGAGCAGTACTTC

V gene: TRBV5-1
CDR3 length: 16
D gene: .
clone size: .
J gene: TRBJ2-4
CDR3 protein: CASSLEGAGAKNIQYF
CDR3 DNA: TGCGCCAGCAGCTTGGAGGGCGCGGGCGCCAAAAACATTCAGTACTTC

V gene: TRBV29-1
CDR3 length: 13
D gene: TRBD1
clone size: .
J gene: TRBJ2-7
CDR3 protein: CSAGGQETYEQYF
CDR3 DNA: TGCAGCGCAGGGGGACAGGAAACCTACGAGCAGTACTTC

V gene: TRBV11-2
CDR3 length: 17
D gene: .
clone size: .
J gene: TRBJ1-6
CDR3 protein: CASSPSPTPRPDSPLHF
CDR3 DNA: TGTGCCAGCAGCCCTAGTCCTACCCCCAGACCGGATTCACCCCTCCACTTT

V gene: TRBV6-1
CDR3 length: 15
D gene: TRBD2
clone size: .
J gene: TRBJ2-1
CDR3 protein: CASKIGLAPINEQFF
CDR3 DNA: TGTGCCAGCAAAATAGGACTAGCCCCTATCAATGAGCAGTTCTTC

V gene: TRBV6-1
CDR3 length: 15
D gene: .
clone size: .
J gene: TRBJ1-5
CDR3 protein: CASSETEYSYQPQHF
CDR3 DNA: TGTGCCAGCAGTGAAACAGAGTATTCGTATCAGCCCCAGCATTTT

V gene: TRBV6-1
CDR3 length: 16
D gene: .
clone size: .
J gene: TRBJ2-2
CDR3 protein: CASSAFGTKNTGELFF
CDR3 DNA: TGTGCCAGCAGTGCTTTCGGGACCAAGAACACCGGGGAGCTGTTTTTT

V gene: TRBV2
CDR3 length: 13
D gene: .
clone size: .
J gene: TRBJ1-1
CDR3 protein: CASSGGLGTEAFF
CDR3 DNA: TGTGCCAGCAGTGGGGGGTTGGGCACTGAAGCTTTCTTT

V gene: TRBV11-2
CDR3 length: 16
D gene: .
clone size: .
J gene: TRBJ2-3
CDR3 protein: CASSPLGIAGTDTQYF
CDR3 DNA: TGTGCCAGCAGCCCCCTTGGGATCGCTGGCACAGATACGCAGTATTTT

V gene: TRBV6-5
CDR3 length: 14
D gene: .
clone size: .
J gene: TRBJ1-4
CDR3 protein: CAGSPSGGDEKLFF
CDR3 DNA: TGTGCCGGCAGTCCGAGCGGAGGAGATGAAAAACTGTTTTTT

V gene: TRBV30
CDR3 length: 14
D gene: TRBD2
clone size: .
J gene: TRBJ2-3
CDR3 protein: CAWSTPGGTDTQYF
CDR3 DNA: TGTGCCTGGAGTACCCCGGGGGGGACAGATACGCAGTATTTT

V gene: TRBV30
CDR3 length: 13
D gene: TRBD1
clone size: .
J gene: TRBJ1-5
CDR3 protein: CAWRGQINQPQHF
CDR3 DNA: TGTGCCTGGCGGGGACAGATCAATCAGCCCCAGCATTTT

V gene: TRBV30
CDR3 length: 14
D gene: .
clone size: once
J gene: TRBJ2-5
CDR3 protein: CAWSPRGSSETQYF
CDR3 DNA: TGTGCCTGGAGTCCCCGGGGTAGCTCAGAGACCCAGTACTTC

V gene: TRBV5-1
CDR3 length: 16
D gene: .
clone size: .
J gene: TRBJ1-6
CDR3 protein: CASSFGGSSYNSPLHF
CDR3 DNA: TGCGCCAGCAGCTTCGGTGGGAGCTCCTATAATTCACCCCTCCACTTT

V gene: TRBV4-2
CDR3 length: 17
D gene: .
clone size: .
J gene: TRBJ2-1
CDR3 protein: CASSQDQLRRASNEQFF
CDR3 DNA: TGTGCCAGCAGCCAAGATCAATTGCGCCGGGCCTCCAATGAGCAGTTCTTC

V gene: TRBV27
CDR3 length: 13
D gene: .
clone size: .
J gene: TRBJ2-1
CDR3 protein: CARLEPGLYEQFF
CDR3 DNA: TGTGCCAGACTTGAGCCGGGTCTCTATGAGCAGTTCTTC

V gene: TRBV9
CDR3 length: 16
D gene: TRBD2
clone size: .
J gene: TRBJ2-7
CDR3 protein: CASGTGTSGSLPEQYF
CDR3 DNA: TGTGCCAGCGGAACCGGGACTAGCGGGAGTCTGCCCGAGCAGTACTTC

V gene: TRBV21-1
CDR3 length: 15
D gene: .
clone size: many
J gene: TRBJ2-3
CDR3 protein: CASNPWGRRGDTQYF
CDR3 DNA: TGTGCCAGCAACCCCTGGGGTCGGCGAGGAGATACGCAGTATTTT

V gene: TRBV18
CDR3 length: 17
D gene: .
clone size: .
J gene: TRBJ1-1
CDR3 protein: CASSPKVRDWRNTEAFF
CDR3 DNA: TGTGCCAGCTCACCAAAGGTAAGGGATTGGAGGAACACTGAAGCTTTCTTT

V gene: TRBV7-8
CDR3 length: 17
D gene: TRBD1
clone size: .
J gene: TRBJ1-4
CDR3 protein: CASSPGTGATRYEKLFF
CDR3 DNA: TGTGCCAGCAGCCCCGGGACAGGGGCTACGCGGTACGAAAAACTGTTTTTT

V gene: TRBV2
CDR3 length: 15
D gene: TRBD1
clone size: .
J gene: TRBJ1-2
CDR3 protein: CASSEAMTGLGGYTF
CDR3 DNA: TGTGCCAGCAGTGAAGCTATGACAGGGCTTGGTGGCTACACCTTC

V gene: TRBV4-1
CDR3 length: 16
D gene: .
clone size: once
J gene: TRBJ2-7
CDR3 protein: CASSQDKQGRVYEQYF
CDR3 DNA: TGCGCCAGCAGCCAAGATAAACAGGGCAGGGTCTACGAGCAGTACTTC

V gene: TRBV18
CDR3 length: 14
D gene: .
clone size: .
J gene: TRBJ2-7
CDR3 protein: CASSPPNGALEQYF
CDR3 DNA: TGTGCCAGCTCACCACCGAACGGGGCCCTAGAGCAGTACTTC

V gene: TRBV5-1
CDR3 length: 14
D gene: TRBD1
clone size: .
J gene: TRBJ2-3
CDR3 protein: CASSRDRLTDTQYF
CDR3 DNA: TGCGCCAGCAGCCGGGACAGACTTACAGATACGCAGTATTTT

V gene: TRBV2
CDR3 length: 13
D gene: TRBD2
clone size: .
J gene: TRBJ2-1
CDR3 protein: CASSEGGVNEQFF
CDR3 DNA: TGTGCCAGCAGTGAGGGAGGGGTGAATGAGCAGTTCTTC

V gene: TRBV5-1
CDR3 length: 13
D gene: .
clone size: .
J gene: TRBJ2-5
CDR3 protein: CASSSSSLETQYF
CDR3 DNA: TGCGCCAGCAGCTCTAGCAGTCTAGAGACCCAGTACTTC

V gene: TRBV7-3
CDR3 length: 13
D gene: .
clone size: .
J gene: TRBJ2-3
CDR3 protein: CASGESITDTQYF
CDR3 DNA: TGTGCCAGTGGGGAGTCAATCACAGATACGCAGTATTTT

V gene: TRBV19
CDR3 length: 15
D gene: .
clone size: .
J gene: TRBJ1-2
CDR3 protein: CASSISRTVTSGYTF
CDR3 DNA: TGTGCCAGTAGTATTTCGCGAACAGTTACTTCGGGCTACACCTTC

V gene: TRBV7-3
CDR3 length: 17
D gene: .
clone size: .
J gene: TRBJ1-6
CDR3 protein: CASSLSEESSYNSPLHF
CDR3 DNA: TGTGCCAGCAGCTTATCCGAAGAGAGCTCCTATAATTCACCCCTCCACTTT

V gene: TRBV29-1
CDR3 length: 17
D gene: TRBD1
clone size: .
J gene: TRBJ1-5
CDR3 protein: CSVEPDRAPGGNQPQHF
CDR3 DNA: TGCAGCGTTGAGCCCGACAGGGCCCCCGGAGGCAATCAGCCCCAGCATTTT

V gene: TRBV25-1
CDR3 length: 17
D gene: .
clone size: .
J gene: TRBJ1-1
CDR3 protein: CASSEYRLGRQYTEAFF
CDR3 DNA: TGTGCCAGCAGTGAGTACAGGTTGGGCAGACAATATACTGAAGCTTTCTTT

V gene: TRBV7-6
CDR3 length: 15
D gene: TRBD1
clone size: few
J gene: TRBJ2-5
CDR3 protein: CASSSQGEIQETQYF
CDR3 DNA: TGTGCCAGCAGCTCACAGGGGGAAATCCAAGAGACCCAGTACTTC

V gene: TRBV5-6
CDR3 length: 15
D gene: TRBD1
clone size: .
J gene: TRBJ2-5
CDR3 protein: CASSSDAGGGETQYF
CDR3 DNA: TGTGCCAGCAGCTCTGATGCAGGGGGCGGAGAGACCCAGTACTTC

V gene: TRBV27
CDR3 length: 15
D gene: .
clone size: few
J gene: TRBJ1-6
CDR3 protein: CASSLGVKVNSPLHF
CDR3 DNA: TGTGCCAGCAGTTTAGGAGTTAAAGTAAATTCACCCCTCCACTTT

V gene: TRBV10-1
CDR3 length: 15
D gene: .
clone size: .
J gene: TRBJ1-5
CDR3 protein: CASILQDQSNQPQHF
CDR3 DNA: TGCGCCAGCATACTGCAGGACCAGAGCAATCAGCCCCAGCATTTT

V gene: TRBV6-5
CDR3 length: 14
D gene: TRBD2
clone size: .
J gene: TRBJ2-7
CDR3 protein: CASSGTSGVLEQYF
CDR3 DNA: TGTGCCAGCAGCGGGACTAGCGGTGTCTTAGAGCAGTACTTC

V gene: TRBV14
CDR3 length: 12
D gene: .
clone size: .
J gene: TRBJ2-1
CDR3 protein: CASSPISNEQFF
CDR3 DNA: TGTGCCAGCAGCCCTATCTCCAATGAGCAGTTCTTC

V gene: TRBV7-8
CDR3 length: 11
D gene: .
clone size: .
J gene: TRBJ1-2
CDR3 protein: CASSSLEGYTF
CDR3 DNA: TGTGCCAGCAGCTCCCTGGAGGGCTACACCTTC

V gene: TRBV28
CDR3 length: 12
D gene: .
clone size: few
J gene: TRBJ1-3
CDR3 protein: CASSLSGVTIYF
CDR3 DNA: TGTGCCAGCAGCCTGTCGGGAGTCACCATATATTTT

V gene: TRBV4-1
CDR3 length: 14
D gene: .
clone size: few
J gene: TRBJ1-3
CDR3 protein: CASSQKGPGNTIYF
CDR3 DNA: TGCGCCAGCAGCCAAAAGGGCCCTGGAAACACCATATATTTT

V gene: TRBV5-1
CDR3 length: 16
D gene: TRBD1
clone size: .
J gene: TRBJ1-5
CDR3 protein: CASSLDRGKRDQPQHF
CDR3 DNA: TGCGCCAGCAGCTTGGACAGGGGAAAAAGGGATCAGCCCCAGCATTTT

V gene: TRBV30
CDR3 length: 13
D gene: .
clone size: .
J gene: TRBJ2-3
CDR3 protein: CAWSVRGADTQYF
CDR3 DNA: TGTGCCTGGAGTGTACGAGGGGCAGATACGCAGTATTTT

V gene: TRBV7-2
CDR3 length: 16
D gene: TRBD2
clone size: .
J gene: TRBJ2-2
CDR3 protein: CASIAGTSGNTGELFF
CDR3 DNA: TGTGCCAGCATCGCCGGGACTAGCGGTAACACCGGGGAGCTGTTTTTT